This T cell receptor (beta chain) was documented in a study of breast tumors, draining lymph nodes, adjacent tissues. General observations from the study: Most tumor T cells seemingly derive from lymph node, then expand in tumor. Compared with basal-like, luminal-like tumors shared significantly more repertoire with nontumor tissue.

CDR1 and CDR2 (germline): LNHDA, SQIVND (reference sequence). This CDR3 is built from 15 residues. V dropped 7 bases and J dropped 3; count of bases not matched to a gene: 7. This clonotype showed up many times. Its antigen is as yet unknown. Breast cancer patients provided tissue from their axillary draining lymph nodes. TCRdb re-called the multiplex PCR reads through MiXCR, storing one row per CDR3 protein. Among under 150,000 distinct CDR3 sequences, less than 20% were seen once, and the ten largest hold 3% to 4%. This receptor was identified in a female donor with breast cancer. Some clones in this sample may be carry-over from other donors' samples. The chain carries TRBV19 and TRBJ2-7, with 12 positions matching TRBD1. The sample was axillary lymph node tissue. Here the CDR3 reads CASKGQGAKNYEQYF. In DNA form, the CDR3 reads TGTGCCAGTAAGGGACAGGGGGCTAAGAACTACGAGCAGTACTTC.